This T cell receptor beta chain emerged from a study of cytomegalovirus exposure and HLA in healthy donors (TCRdb year 2017). For the study in its entirety: An earlier analysis of approximately 600 of the donors reported roughly 300 Gb of sequence data and approximately 110 million unique TCR beta sequences from about 180 million T cells. Along with the approximately 650-subject first cohort, a separate validation cohort of more than 90 different subjects was used. Every discovery cohort repertoire had been produced on one sequencing platform. Both class I and class II loci were covered by HLA typing, at four-digit resolution. Across 398 genotyped donors of the cohort, an average of approximately 240,000 unique TCR beta nucleotide sequences per donor were sequenced, and roughly 20% of those sequences were non-productive. A later genetic analysis took genome-wide SNP genotypes for about 65% of the 666 donors and used that subset as a discovery cohort. Because of strong linkage in the cohort, four to six DR-DQ haplotypes were treated as single units for association and clustering. Rather than drawing on any new phenotypic data, the later analysis identified candidate immune exposures from TCR beta sequences and the way those sequences occurred across donors. About 280 gigabases of sequencing data and 91 million or so unique TCR sequences made up an early release that covered nearly 650 HLA-typed donors. Using immunosequencing, the study profiled T cell repertoires from around 670 subjects and related those repertoires to cytomegalovirus serostatus. A later analysis re-analyzed previously published TCR beta repertoires from roughly 630 donors and added high-resolution HLA genotyping to study TCR occurrence patterns. To predict cytomegalovirus infection status, the study combined high-throughput TCR immunosequencing, statistical association of individual TCRs with disease status, and machine learning. Among the roughly 400 genotyped donors, about 83% belonged to the genetic ancestry cluster associated with self-reported Caucasian donors. The aim of the study was to test whether cataloging public T cell receptors could identify signatures of past pathogen exposure. An earlier analysis of 587 of the donors applied high-throughput TCR beta sequencing to assess whether each TCR beta V gene segment acted as functional or pseudogenic. Donor age, sex, ethnicity and CMV serostatus were compiled alongside the repertoire data. The number of donors typed differed by locus, with roughly 620-630 for A, B, C, DRB1 and DQB1, over 500 for DQA1, 600 to 610 for DPA1, and roughly 450 for DPB1.

Worth noting for this clone: Its antigen remains unidentified. No per-base quality is available; no much larger clone lies one base away.

Broad study findings and their caveats: A cluster of highly shared sequence variants was judged likely to represent a technical artifact of the sequencing pipeline. Because the 87-base-pair reads could not distinguish some IMGT-functional V segments, including TRBV6-2 and TRBV6-3, those segments were excluded. In an earlier analysis of fewer than 700 of the donors, most TCR beta V segments appeared in productive rearrangements about 90% or about 30% of the time, broadly matching IMGT annotations. In a later analysis, HLA-associated TCR beta chains were found to be more clonally expanded and to have lower generation probabilities than equally common non-associated chains. V-gene and J-gene trimming of TCR beta chains was associated with a missense DCLRE1C variant in a later genetic analysis, and the association was replicated in an independent cohort. Cytomegalovirus status was reported to be diagnosed by the classifier with high specificity and sensitivity in both the original and validation cohorts. In vitro tests confirmed that a few of the cytomegalovirus-associated TCR beta chains recognize cytomegalovirus antigens. While some public TCRs were present in many individuals, most TCR sequences turned up only very rarely across donors. The only immune exposure information available for the cohort was CMV serostatus. The authors suggested that the approach could potentially be extended to other disease states and immunological phenotypes. Roughly uniform sequencing depth across donors was assumed in presence/absence analyses, although this assumption may not hold. Assigning TCR associations to individual alleles was difficult when HLA alleles, especially DR and DQ, strongly co-occurred. HLA typing was unavailable for some donors at each locus, so association tests used only the typed subset. Only TCR beta chains were sequenced in this cohort, and the absence of alpha or paired-chain data limited detectable features. A further reported finding was that TCR beta sequences accurately predicted the HLA-A and HLA-B alleles for most subjects in the first cohort. Roughly 17 rarely observed V segments, including chromosome 9 orphons, were excluded from the earlier analysis of a few hundred of the donors because counts were too low. At a false discovery rate of 0.05, a later analysis linked around 15,000 TCR beta sequences to specific HLA alleles. The study listed around 160 TCR beta chains as associated with cytomegalovirus. Compared with the approximately 670-donor mean, donors in an Asian-associated ancestry cluster had fewer N-insertions in productive TCRs, according to a later genetic analysis. According to a later analysis, most CMV-associated TCR beta chains appeared to be HLA-restricted, and the HLA associations seemed to be driven largely by CMV exposure. Several of the top co-occurrence clusters appeared to be linked to parvovirus B19, influenza, CMV and Epstein-Barr virus, according to a later analysis. A later analysis found that TCR association rates varied across HLA loci, with DRB1 alleles showing the most associated TCRs and HLA-C alleles the fewest. Linkage disequilibrium might explain the correlated functional status among segregating V segments, but an unknown experimental factor could not be ruled out.

The cohort comprised some 680 healthy bone marrow donors. All cohort members were sampled while nominally healthy, although unrecorded immune exposures were likely present. CMV serostatus was recorded as positive for roughly 300 and negative for about 55% of the 666 cohort members, whereas no CMV serostatus was recorded for the donor in question. A peripheral blood sample was provided by each donor, and peripheral blood mononuclear cells were used for TCR beta sequencing. The Qiagen DNeasy Blood Extraction Kit was used to extract genomic DNA from the blood cell samples. CDR1 is given as SQVTM and CDR2 as ANQGSEA, both from the germline V gene. The CDR3 contains 17 residues, cysteine and phenylalanine counted. Only the CDR3 part of the read is kept: 51 bases, read in frame from the first base. At the junction V is shortened by 6 bases and J by 0 bases; bases outside the gene matches: 14. The receptor library was made with the immunoSEQ multiplex PCR assay. The multiplex PCR relied on a mix of 60 forward primers for TCR Vbeta segments and 13 reverse primers for TCR Jbeta segments. A multiplex PCR assay on genomic DNA amplified the CDR3 region of rearranged TCR beta genes. The Illumina HiSeq System was used to sequence the amplified TCR beta libraries as 87-base-pair reads. In the paper's pipeline: Across the 600 to 700 repertoires, a later analysis counted roughly 77 million unique TCR beta chains, 9.5 million to 12 million of which were shared by at least two donors. Raw reads were error-corrected and collapsed into unique sequences by a nearest-neighbor algorithm in which closely related sequences were merged to remove PCR and sequencing errors. To assign V, D and J gene segments, CDR3 sequences were aligned to IMGT reference sequences. Each retained sequence needed at least a six-nucleotide match to both a V gene segment and a J gene segment. A rearrangement counted as productive if the CDR3 had no stop codons and remained in frame with V and J, and every other rearrangement counted as non-productive. Following IMGT convention, CDR3 was defined as the stretch from the second conserved V-encoded cysteine up to the conserved J-encoded phenylalanine. Sequences without an unambiguous match to a single V gene segment were excluded from the earlier analysis of approximately 600 of the donors. An earlier analysis of several hundred of the donors called V segments functional above 56.7% productive rearrangements and segregating when the between-donor standard deviation exceeded 5%. A statistical classification framework was built to diagnose cytomegalovirus status from the catalog of TCR beta chain sequences. V and J gene assignment, in a later analysis, came from comparing TCR nucleotide sequences with IMGT/GENE-DB human TR gene sequences. In a later analysis, CDR3 sequences and most-parsimonious VDJ recombination scenarios were assigned using the TCRdist pipeline. A later analysis defined each TCR beta chain by its CDR3 amino acid sequence plus V-gene family, and excluded reads lacking a unique V-gene family. A later analysis removed 600 or so highly shared, low-generation-probability nucleotide sequences to deal with suspected cross-contamination and a sequencing artifact. For each public chain, a later analysis derived a clonal expansion index from normalized ranks of inferred template counts within each repertoire. In a later analysis, generation probabilities were computed with a VDJ recombination model fitted to out-of-frame rearrangements, and the resulting probabilities were checked against IGoR. A later analysis scored TCR-TCR, TCR-HLA and TCR-CMV co-occurrence with hypergeometric tests, applying a repertoire-size bias correction to TCR pairs. A later analysis estimated false discovery rates by permuting HLA or CMV assignments 20 times. In a later analysis, co-occurring TCRs were grouped with DBSCAN, and TCRdist sequence similarity was added when clustering was performed within HLA-allele-positive subsets. Repertoires with fewer than 30,000 or more than 120,000 public chains, plus five repertoires with anomalous nucleotide sharing, were excluded from co-occurrence clustering. Sourced from immuneACCESS, this table was stored by TCRdb with only in-frame sequences that have V and J called. A share of the clones is absent; for the studies checked, an unresolved V gene accounts for under half, and the remainder has no known explanation. V and J calls and clone size are as listed in that table; D and trimming were resolved from the DNA. The sample yields 200,000 to 250,000 clones; under 90% were counted once. Over 1% of the sample is held by the ten biggest clonotypes.

The sample was PBMCs. The TCR comes from a human donor in good health. The sequence is built from TRBV29-1 and TRBJ2-1; TRBD2 matches 7 bases in the middle. The DNA sequence is given as TGCAGCGTACCCGAGGGCCGGGGGGTAAGCTCCTACAATGAGCAGTTCTTC. It codes for CSVPEGRGVSSYNEQFF.